What follows is one T cell receptor (beta chain) and its context. Those enrolled in Seattle joined during active infection and were followed longitudinally afterward. Study processing details: Reference gene primer amplification in the assay estimated nucleated cell counts. Here immunoSEQ multiplex PCR was the method, and the copy in TCRdb shows in-frame clones only, minus some. V and J calls and clone size are given by that table; D and trimming were obtained from the DNA. The sample contains fewer than 200,000 clones, around 74% of which appear only once. The CDR3 runs to 14 residues. Trimming left V 0 bases short and J 6 bases short, with 12 bases between. Germline-derived CDR1 and CDR2 are MNHNY and SVGAGI (reference sequence). This sample was taken from a study of blood T cell repertoires in COVID-19. Turning to the study itself: Sources were T cells, B-cell-depleted T cells, or PBMCs; the material itself was cDNA or gDNA.

The source of this sequence is a woman aged 55-69 years with COVID-19, enrolled during active disease. The sequenced material came from peripheral blood. V and J are TRBV6-6 and TRBJ2-7; tentatively, D is TRBD2 (6 bases). The CDR3 region is CASSYSGGGAEQYV. DNA of the CDR3: TGTGCCAGCAGTTACTCCGGGGGTGGGGCCGAGCAGTACGTC.